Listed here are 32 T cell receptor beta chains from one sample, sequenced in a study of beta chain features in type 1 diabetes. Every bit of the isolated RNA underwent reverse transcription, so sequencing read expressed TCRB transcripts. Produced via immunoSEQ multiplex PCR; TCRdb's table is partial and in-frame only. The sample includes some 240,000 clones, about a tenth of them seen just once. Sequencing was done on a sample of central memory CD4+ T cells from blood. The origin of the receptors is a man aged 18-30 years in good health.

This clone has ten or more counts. The CDR3 bases are TGTGCCACCAGCAGAACTAGCGGGACCTACAATGAGCAGTTCTTC. Translating it yields CATSRTSGTYNEQFF. The chain uses TRBV15 and TRBJ2-1; 10 bases agree with TRBD2. The CDR3 totals 15 residues. Germline V gives CDR1 LNHNV, CDR2 YYDKDF (reference sequence). V lost 2 bases and J lost 2; bases outside the gene matches: 0.

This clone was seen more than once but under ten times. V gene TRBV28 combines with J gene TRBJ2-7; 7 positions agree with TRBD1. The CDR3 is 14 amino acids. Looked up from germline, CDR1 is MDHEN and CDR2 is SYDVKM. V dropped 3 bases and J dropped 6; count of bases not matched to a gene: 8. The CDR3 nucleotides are TGTGCCAGCAGTTTGCTCGGAACAGGGGCCGAGCAGTACTTC. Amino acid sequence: CASSLLGTGAEQYF.

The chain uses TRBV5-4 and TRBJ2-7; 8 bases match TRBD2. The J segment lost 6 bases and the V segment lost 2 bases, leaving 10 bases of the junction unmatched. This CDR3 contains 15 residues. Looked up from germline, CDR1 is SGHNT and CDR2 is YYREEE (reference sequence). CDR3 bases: TGTGCCAGCAGCTTATCTGCCGGGAGGGCGGGCGAGCAGTACTTC. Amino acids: CASSLSAGRAGEQYF.

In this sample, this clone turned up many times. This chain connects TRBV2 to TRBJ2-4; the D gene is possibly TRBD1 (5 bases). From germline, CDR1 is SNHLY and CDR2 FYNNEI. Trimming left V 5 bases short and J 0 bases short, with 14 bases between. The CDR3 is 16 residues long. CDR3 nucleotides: TGTGCCAGCAGTTCGCAGGGTTCGGCAGCCAAAAACATTCAGTACTTC. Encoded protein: CASSSQGSAAKNIQYF.

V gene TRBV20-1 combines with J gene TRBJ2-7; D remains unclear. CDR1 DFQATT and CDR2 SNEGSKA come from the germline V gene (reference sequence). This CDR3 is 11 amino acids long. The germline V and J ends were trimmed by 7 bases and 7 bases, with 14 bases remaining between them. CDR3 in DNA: TGCAGTGTCGACTGGGGTGGTGAGCAGTACTTC. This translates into CSVDWGGEQYF.

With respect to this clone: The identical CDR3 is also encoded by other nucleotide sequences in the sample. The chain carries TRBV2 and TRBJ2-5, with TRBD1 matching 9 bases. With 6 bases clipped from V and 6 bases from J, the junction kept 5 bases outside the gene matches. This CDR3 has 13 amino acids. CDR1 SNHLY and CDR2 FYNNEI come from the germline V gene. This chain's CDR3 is CASSDGQGKTQYF. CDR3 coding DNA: TGTGCCAGCAGCGATGGACAGGGGAAGACCCAGTACTTC.

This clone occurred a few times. The CDR3 is CASSSIASRPQYF. CDR3 nucleotides: TGTGCCAGCAGCTCCATCGCCTCGAGGCCACAGTACTTC. The chain has TRBV21-1 and TRBJ2-7; TRBD2, the table's D call, lacks a check against the DNA. TRBV21-1 is termed a pseudogene. The CDR3 length is 13 residues.

CDR3 amino acids: CASSPPLSGGTNEQFF. CDR3 coding DNA: TGTGCCAGCTCACCACCGTTGTCAGGGGGCACCAATGAGCAGTTCTTC. This chain links TRBV18 with TRBJ2-1, with 8 bases matching TRBD1. This CDR3 comprises 16 residues. The germline gives CDR1 KGHSH, CDR2 LQKENI. Unmatched junction bases numbered 7, after V lost 0 bases and J lost 6 bases.

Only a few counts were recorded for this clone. DNA of the CDR3: TGTGCCAGCAGCTCCCGACGGGACGGAGATACGCAGTATTTT. It specifies CASSSRRDGDTQYF. This sequence joins TRBV9 and TRBJ2-3, with D perhaps being TRBD1 or TRBD2 (5 bases each). CDR3 length: 14 residues. The V gene's germline CDR1 is SGDLS and CDR2 YYNGEE. Trimming took off 4 bases at V and 5 bases at J, with 14 bases between the two ends.

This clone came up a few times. The CDR3, as DNA: TGTGCCAGCAGCACCCGGGACCTTGCCGGAGCCTACAATGAGCAGTTCTTC. This translates into CASSTRDLAGAYNEQFF. This chain links TRBV11-2 with TRBJ2-1; tentatively, D is TRBD1 or TRBD2 (5 bases each). The V gene lost 5 bases and the J gene lost 2 bases, with 19 bases spanning the gap. CDR3 size: 17 residues. Germline V gene lookup returns CDR1 SGHAT and CDR2 FQNNGV. Using reference TRBV11-2 and TRBJ2-1 for the parts outside the CDR3, the full variable domain is EAGVAQSPRYKIIEKRQSVAFWCNPISGHATLYWYQQILGQGPKLLIQFQNNGVVDDSQLPKDRFSAERLKGVDSTLKIQPAKLEDSAVYLCASSTRDLAGAYNEQFFGPGTRLTVL.

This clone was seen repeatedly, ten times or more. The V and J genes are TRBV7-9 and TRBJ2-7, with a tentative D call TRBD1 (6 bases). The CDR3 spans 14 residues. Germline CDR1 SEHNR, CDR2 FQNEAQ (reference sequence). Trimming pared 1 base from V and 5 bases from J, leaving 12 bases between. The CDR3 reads CASSLGQAANEQYF. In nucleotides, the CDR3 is TGTGCCAGCAGCTTAGGACAGGCTGCTAACGAGCAGTACTTC.

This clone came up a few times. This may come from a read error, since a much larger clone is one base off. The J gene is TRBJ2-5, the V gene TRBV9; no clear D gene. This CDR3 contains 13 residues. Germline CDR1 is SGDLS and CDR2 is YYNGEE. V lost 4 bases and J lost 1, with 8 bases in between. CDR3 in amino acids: CASSSRVQETQYF. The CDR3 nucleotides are TGTGCCAGCAGCTCCCGGGTCCAAGAGACCCAGTACTTC.

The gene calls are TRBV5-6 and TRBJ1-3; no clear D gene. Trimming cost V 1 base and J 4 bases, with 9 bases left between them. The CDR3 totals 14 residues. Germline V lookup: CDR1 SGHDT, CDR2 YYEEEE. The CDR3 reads CASSLMISGNTIYF. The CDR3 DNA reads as TGTGCCAGCAGCTTGATGATCTCGGGAAACACCATATATTTT.

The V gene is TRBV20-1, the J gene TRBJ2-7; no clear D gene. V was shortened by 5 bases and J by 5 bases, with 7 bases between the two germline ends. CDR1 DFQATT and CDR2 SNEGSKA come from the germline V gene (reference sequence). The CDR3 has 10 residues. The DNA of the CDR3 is TGCAGTGCTGTTTCTAACGAGCAGTACTTC. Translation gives CSAVSNEQYF.

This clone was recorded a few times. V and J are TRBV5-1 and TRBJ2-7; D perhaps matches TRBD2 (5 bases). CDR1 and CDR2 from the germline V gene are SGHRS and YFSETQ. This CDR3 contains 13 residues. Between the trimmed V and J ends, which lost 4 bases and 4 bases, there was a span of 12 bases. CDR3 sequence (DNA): TGCGCCAGCAGCCCCGGGGATCAGTACGAGCAGTACTTC. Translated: CASSPGDQYEQYF.

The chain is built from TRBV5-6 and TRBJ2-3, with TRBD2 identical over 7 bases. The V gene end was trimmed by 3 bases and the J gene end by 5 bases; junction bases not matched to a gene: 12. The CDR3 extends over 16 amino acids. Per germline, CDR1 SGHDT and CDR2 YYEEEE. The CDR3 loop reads CASSSTPGLAEDTQYF. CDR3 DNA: TGTGCCAGCAGCTCAACCCCGGGGCTAGCGGAAGATACGCAGTATTTT. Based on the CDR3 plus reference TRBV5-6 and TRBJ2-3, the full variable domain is DAGVTQSPTHLIKTRGQQVTLRCSPKSGHDTVSWYQQALGQGPQFIFQYYEEEERQRGNFPDRFSGHQFPNYSSELNVNALLLGDSALYLCASSSTPGLAEDTQYFGPGTRLTVL.

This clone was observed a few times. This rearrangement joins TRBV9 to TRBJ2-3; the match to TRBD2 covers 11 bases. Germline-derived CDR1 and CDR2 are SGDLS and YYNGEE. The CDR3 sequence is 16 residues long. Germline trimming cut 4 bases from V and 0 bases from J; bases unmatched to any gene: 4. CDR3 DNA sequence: TGTGCCAGCAGCTCGGGACTAGCGGCTAGCACAGATACGCAGTATTTT. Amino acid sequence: CASSSGLAASTDTQYF.

CDR3 nucleotide sequence: TGTGCCAGCAGAACTGGGGAGTATGTCGGCTACACCTTC. This encodes CASRTGEYVGYTF. The J gene is TRBJ1-2, the V gene TRBV28; D uncertain. The CDR3 loop spans 13 amino acids. Per the germline V gene, CDR1 is MDHEN and CDR2 is SYDVKM. V gave up 6 bases and J gave up 8 bases, with 16 bases separating them.

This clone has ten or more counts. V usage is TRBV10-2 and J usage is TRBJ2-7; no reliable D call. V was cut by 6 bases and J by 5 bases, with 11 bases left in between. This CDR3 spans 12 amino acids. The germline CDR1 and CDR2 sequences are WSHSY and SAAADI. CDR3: CASSLVGNEQYF. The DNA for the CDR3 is TGCGCCAGCAGCCTTGTGGGGAACGAGCAGTACTTC.

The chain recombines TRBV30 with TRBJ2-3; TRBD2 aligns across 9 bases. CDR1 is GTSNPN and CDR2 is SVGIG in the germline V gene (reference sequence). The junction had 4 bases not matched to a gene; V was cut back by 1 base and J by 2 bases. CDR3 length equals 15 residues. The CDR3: CAWSEASGNTDTQYF. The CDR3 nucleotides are TGTGCCTGGAGTGAGGCTAGCGGGAACACAGATACGCAGTATTTT.

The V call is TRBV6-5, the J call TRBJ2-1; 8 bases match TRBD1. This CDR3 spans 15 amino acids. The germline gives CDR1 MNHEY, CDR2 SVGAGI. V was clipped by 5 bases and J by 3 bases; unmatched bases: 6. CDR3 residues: CASSTPGTGYNEQFF. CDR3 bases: TGTGCCAGCAGTACCCCTGGGACAGGCTACAATGAGCAGTTCTTC.

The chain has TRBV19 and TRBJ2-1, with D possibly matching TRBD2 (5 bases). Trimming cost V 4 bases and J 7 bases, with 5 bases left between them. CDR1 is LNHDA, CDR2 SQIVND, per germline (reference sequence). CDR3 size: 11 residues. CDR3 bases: TGTGCCAGTAGTAGCGGGAATGAGCAGTTCTTC. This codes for CASSSGNEQFF. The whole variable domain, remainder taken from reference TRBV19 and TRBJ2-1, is DGGITQSPKYLFRKEGQNVTLSCEQNLNHDAMYWYRQDPGQGLRLIYYSQIVNDFQKGDIAEGYSVSREKKESFPLTVTSAQKNPTAFYLCASSSGNEQFFGPGTRLTVL.

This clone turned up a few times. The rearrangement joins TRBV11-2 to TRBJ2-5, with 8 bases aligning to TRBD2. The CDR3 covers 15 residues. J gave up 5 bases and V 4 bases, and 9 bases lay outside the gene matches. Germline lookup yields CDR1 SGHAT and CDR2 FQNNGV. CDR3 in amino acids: CASSSTAAGVETQYF. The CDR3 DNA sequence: TGTGCCAGCAGCTCCACGGCAGCGGGAGTGGAGACCCAGTACTTC.

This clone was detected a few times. CDR3 amino acids: CASSLQWAGETQYF. CDR3 DNA sequence: TGTGCCAGCAGTTTACAGTGGGCGGGTGAGACCCAGTACTTC. The rearrangement links TRBV28 to TRBJ2-5; TRBD2 is a possible D gene (5 bases). Germline lookup yields CDR1 MDHEN and CDR2 SYDVKM. Trimming left V 2 bases short and J 5 bases short, with 12 bases between. The CDR3 extends over 14 amino acids.

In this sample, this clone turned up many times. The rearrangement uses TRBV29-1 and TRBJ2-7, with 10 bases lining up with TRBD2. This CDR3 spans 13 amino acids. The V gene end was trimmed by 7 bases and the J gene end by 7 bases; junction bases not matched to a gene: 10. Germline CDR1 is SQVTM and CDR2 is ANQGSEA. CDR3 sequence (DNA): TGCAGCGGAACTAGCGGGATTCAGGGGGAGCAGTACTTC. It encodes CSGTSGIQGEQYF.

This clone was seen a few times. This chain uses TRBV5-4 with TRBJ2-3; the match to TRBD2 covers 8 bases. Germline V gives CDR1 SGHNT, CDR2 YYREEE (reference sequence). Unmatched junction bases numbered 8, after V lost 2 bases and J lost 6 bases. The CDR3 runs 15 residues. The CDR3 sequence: CASSLAGRGADTQYF. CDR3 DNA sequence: TGTGCCAGCAGCTTAGCTGGGCGGGGGGCGGATACGCAGTATTTT.

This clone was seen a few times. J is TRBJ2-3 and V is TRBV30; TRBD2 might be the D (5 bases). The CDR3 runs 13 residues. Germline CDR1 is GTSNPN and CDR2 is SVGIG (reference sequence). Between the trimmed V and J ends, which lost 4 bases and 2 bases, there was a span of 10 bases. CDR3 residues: CAWTGSSTDTQYF. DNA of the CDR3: TGTGCCTGGACGGGGTCCTCCACAGATACGCAGTATTTT.

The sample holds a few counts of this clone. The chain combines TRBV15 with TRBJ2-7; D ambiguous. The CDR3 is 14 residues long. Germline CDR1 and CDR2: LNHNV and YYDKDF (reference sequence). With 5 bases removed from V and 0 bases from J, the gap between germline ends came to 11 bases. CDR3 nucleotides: TGTGCCACCAGCGTCGGACGGAGCTCCTACGAGCAGTACTTC. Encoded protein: CATSVGRSSYEQYF.

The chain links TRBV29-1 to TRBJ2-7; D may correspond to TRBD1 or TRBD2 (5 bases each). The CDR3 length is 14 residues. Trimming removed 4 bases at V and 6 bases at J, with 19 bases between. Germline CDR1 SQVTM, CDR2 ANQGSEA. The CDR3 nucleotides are TGCAGCGTTGCTACCGGGACCAGTTACGGCGAGCAGTACTTC. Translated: CSVATGTSYGEQYF.

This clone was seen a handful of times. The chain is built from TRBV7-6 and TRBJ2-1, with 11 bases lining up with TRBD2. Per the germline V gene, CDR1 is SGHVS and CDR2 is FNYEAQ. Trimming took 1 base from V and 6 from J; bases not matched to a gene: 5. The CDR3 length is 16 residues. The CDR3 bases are TGTGCCAGCAGCTTAGTCCTAGCGGGAGGATCCAATGAGCAGTTCTTC. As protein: CASSLVLAGGSNEQFF.

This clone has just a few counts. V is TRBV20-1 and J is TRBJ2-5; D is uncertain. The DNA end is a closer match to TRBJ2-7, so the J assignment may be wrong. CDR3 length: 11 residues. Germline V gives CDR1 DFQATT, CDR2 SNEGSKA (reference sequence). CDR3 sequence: CSVRGAYEQYF. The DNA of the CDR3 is TGCAGTGTCCGTGGGGCCTACGAGCAGTACTTC.

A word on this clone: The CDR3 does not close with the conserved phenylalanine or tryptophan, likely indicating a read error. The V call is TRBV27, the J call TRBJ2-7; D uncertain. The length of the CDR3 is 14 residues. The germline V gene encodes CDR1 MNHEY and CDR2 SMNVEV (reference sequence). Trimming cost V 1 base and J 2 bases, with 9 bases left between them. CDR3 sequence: CASSLYPSTYEQYL. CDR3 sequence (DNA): TGTGCCAGCAGTTTATACCCCTCGACCTACGAGCAGTACCTC.